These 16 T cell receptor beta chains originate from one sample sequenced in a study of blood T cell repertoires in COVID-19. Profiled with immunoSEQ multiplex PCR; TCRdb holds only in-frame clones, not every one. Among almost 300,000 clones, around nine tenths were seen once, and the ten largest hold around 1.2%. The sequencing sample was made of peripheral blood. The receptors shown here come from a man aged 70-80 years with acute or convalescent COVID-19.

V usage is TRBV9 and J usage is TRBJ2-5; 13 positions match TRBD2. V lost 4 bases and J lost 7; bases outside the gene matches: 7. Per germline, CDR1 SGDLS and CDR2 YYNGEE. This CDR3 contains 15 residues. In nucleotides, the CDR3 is TGTGCCAGCAGCCCGGGACTAGCGGGGATGGGGACCCAGTACTTC. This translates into CASSPGLAGMGTQYF.

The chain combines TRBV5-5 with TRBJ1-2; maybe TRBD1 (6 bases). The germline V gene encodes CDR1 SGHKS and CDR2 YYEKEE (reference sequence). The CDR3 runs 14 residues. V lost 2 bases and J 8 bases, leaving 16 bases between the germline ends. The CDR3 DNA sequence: TGTGCCAGCAGCTTCGTCGGGGGGGCGCAGGGCTACACCTTC. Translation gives CASSFVGGAQGYTF.

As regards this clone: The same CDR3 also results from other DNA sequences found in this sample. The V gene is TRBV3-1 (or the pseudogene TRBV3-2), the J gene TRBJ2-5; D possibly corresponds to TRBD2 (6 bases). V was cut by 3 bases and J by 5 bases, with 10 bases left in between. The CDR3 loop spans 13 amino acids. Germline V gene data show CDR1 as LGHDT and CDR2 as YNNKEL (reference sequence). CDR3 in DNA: TGTGCCAGCAGCCAGGGGGGTGGTGAGACCCAGTACTTC. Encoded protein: CASSQGGGETQYF.

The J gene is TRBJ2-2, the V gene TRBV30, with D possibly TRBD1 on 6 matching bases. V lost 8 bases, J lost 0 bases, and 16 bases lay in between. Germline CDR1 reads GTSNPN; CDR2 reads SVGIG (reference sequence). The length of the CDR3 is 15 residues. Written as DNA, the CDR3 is TGTGCCGGGGGCCTAGGGAGCGCGAACACCGGGGAGCTGTTTTTT. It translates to CAGGLGSANTGELFF.

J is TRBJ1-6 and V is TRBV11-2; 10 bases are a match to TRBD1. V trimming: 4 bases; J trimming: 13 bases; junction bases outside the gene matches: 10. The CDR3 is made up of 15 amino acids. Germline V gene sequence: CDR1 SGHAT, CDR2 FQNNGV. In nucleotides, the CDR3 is TGTGCCAGCAGCTCCTCCGGGACAGGGGCTATCCCCCTCCACTTT. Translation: CASSSSGTGAIPLHF.

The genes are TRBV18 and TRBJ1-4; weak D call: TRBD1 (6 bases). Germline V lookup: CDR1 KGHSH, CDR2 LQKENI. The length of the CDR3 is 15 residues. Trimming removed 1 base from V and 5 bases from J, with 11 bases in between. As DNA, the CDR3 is TGTGCCAGCTCACCACAAACAGGGCGCAATGAAAAACTGTTTTTT. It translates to CASSPQTGRNEKLFF.

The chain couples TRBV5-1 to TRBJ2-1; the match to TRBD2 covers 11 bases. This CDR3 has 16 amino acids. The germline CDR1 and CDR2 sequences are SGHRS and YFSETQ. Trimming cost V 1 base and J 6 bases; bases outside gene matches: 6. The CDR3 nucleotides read TGCGCCAGCAGCTTGTCTCTAGCGGGAGGCTTCAATGAGCAGTTCTTC. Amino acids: CASSLSLAGGFNEQFF.

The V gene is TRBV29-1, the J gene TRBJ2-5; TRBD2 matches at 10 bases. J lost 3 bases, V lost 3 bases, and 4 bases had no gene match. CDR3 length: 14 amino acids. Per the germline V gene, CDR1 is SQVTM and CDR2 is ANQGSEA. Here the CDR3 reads CSVEVAGGEETQYF. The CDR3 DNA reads TGCAGCGTTGAGGTAGCGGGAGGTGAAGAGACCCAGTACTTC.

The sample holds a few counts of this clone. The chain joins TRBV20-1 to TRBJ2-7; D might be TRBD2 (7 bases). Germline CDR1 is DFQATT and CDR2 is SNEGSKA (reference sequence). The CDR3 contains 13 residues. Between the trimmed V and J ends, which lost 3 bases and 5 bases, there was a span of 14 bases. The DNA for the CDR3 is TGCAGTGCTAGTAAGGGGGGGCAAGACGAGCAGTACTTC. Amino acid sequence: CSASKGGQDEQYF.

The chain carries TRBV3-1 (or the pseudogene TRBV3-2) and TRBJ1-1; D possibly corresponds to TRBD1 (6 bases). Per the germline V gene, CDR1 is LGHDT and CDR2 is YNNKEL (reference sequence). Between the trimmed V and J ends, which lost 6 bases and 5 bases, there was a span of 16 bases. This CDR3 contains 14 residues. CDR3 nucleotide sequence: TGTGCCAGCAGTCCCTACAGGGAAGGGACTGAAGCTTTCTTT. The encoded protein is CASSPYREGTEAFF.

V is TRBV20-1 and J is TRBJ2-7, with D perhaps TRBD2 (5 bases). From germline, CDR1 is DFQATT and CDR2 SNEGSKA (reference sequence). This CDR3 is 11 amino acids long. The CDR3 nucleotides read TGCAGCGAGGGTTTACTGGGGGAGCAGTACTTC. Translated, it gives CSEGLLGEQYF.

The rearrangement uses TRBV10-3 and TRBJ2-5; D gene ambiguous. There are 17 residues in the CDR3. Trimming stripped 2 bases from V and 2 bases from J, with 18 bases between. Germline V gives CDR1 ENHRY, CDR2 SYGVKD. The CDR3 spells CAISERIASTEQETQYF. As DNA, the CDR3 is TGTGCCATCAGTGAGAGGATCGCCAGTACAGAGCAAGAGACCCAGTACTTC.

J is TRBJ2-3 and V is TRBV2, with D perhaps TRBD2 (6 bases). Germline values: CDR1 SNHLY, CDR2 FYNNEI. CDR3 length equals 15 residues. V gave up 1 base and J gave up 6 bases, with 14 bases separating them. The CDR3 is CASSEGAGGTDTQYF. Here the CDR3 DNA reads TGTGCCAGCAGTGAAGGCGCGGGCGGGACGGATACGCAGTATTTT.

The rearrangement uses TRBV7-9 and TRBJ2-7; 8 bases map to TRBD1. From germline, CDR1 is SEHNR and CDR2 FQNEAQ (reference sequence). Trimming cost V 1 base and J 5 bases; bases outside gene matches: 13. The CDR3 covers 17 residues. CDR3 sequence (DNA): TGTGCCAGCAGCTTAGTAGGGGGGTACAGGGGGATTCACGAGCAGTACTTC. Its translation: CASSLVGGYRGIHEQYF.

The CDR3 sequence: CATTRRGNYGYTF. CDR3 coding DNA: TGTGCCACCACTAGGCGGGGGAACTATGGCTACACCTTC. This chain uses TRBV6-5 with TRBJ1-2; maybe TRBD1 (5 bases). The CDR3 is 13 amino acids. Germline V gene data show CDR1 as MNHEY and CDR2 as SVGAGI. V was pared by 10 bases and J by 2 bases, with 14 bases between.

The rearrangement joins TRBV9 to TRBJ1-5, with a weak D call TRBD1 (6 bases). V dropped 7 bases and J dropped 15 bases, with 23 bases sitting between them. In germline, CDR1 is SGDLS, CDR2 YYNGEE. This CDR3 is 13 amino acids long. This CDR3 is CASGIGPSGARHF. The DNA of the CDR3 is TGTGCCAGCGGAATCGGGCCGTCAGGGGCAAGGCATTTT.